The T cell receptor (beta chain) under discussion was sequenced for a study of cytomegalovirus exposure and HLA in healthy donors. The study, taken as a whole, reports: Some V segments (TRBV6-2 and TRBV6-3 among them) were excluded as indistinguishable.

Primers: 60 Vbeta forward and 13 Jbeta reverse. Using immunoSEQ multiplex PCR, the repertoire was profiled, and TCRdb retains in-frame clones only, with some absent. The table has fewer than 150,000 clones, around 86% seen once. Of note for this clone: What it binds is unknown.

CDR1 and CDR2 from the germline V gene are SGDLS and YYNGEE. Trimming removed 3 bases from V and 0 bases from J, with 9 bases in between. The CDR3 totals 15 residues. The sequenced sample was PBMCs. The clonotype was recovered from a female donor in good health and CMV-seronegative. The chain recombines TRBV9 with TRBJ2-2, with D maybe TRBD1 (6 bases). For the CDR3, the DNA is TGTGCCAGCAGCGGCAGGGGAACGAACACCGGGGAGCTGTTTTTT. Amino acids: CASSGRGTNTGELFF.